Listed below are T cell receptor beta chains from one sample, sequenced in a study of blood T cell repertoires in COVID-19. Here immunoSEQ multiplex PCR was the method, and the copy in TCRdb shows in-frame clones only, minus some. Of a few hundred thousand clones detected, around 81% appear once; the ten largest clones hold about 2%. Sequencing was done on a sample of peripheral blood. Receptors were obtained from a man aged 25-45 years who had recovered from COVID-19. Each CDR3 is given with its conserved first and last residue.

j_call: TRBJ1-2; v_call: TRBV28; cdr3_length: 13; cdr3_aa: CASTSDRLYGYTF
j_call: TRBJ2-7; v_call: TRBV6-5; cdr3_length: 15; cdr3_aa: CASSYSHRDTNEQYF
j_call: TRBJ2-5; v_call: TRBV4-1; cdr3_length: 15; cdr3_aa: CASSLTSGGEETQYF
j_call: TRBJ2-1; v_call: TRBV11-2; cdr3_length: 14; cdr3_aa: CASSFGGVRDEQFF
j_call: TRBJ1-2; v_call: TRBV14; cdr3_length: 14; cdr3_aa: CASSHPGQGSGYTF
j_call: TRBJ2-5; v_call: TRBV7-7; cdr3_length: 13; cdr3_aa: CASSLGRPETQYF
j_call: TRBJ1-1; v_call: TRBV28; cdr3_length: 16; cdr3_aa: CASRTWGEEANTEAFF
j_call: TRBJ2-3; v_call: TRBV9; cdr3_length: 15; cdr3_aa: CASSEGGGSTDTQYF
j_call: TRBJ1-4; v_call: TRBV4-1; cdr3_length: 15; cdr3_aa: CASSQPSSPKEKLFF
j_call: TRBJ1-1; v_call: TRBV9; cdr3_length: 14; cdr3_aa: CASSVETGVAEAFF
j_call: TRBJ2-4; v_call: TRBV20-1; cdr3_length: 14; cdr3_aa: CSASPEADVGKQYF
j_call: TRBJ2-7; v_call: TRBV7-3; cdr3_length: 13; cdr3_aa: CASSLTTGAEQYF
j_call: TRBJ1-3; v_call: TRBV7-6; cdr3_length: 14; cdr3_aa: CASSLDTSGNTIYF
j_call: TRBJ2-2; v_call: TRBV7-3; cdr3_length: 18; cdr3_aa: CASSNPSGGTTNTGELFF
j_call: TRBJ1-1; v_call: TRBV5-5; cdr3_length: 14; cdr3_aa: CASSFGQGQAEAFF
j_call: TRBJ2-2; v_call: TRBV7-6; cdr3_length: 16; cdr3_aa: CASSLVAGENTGELFF
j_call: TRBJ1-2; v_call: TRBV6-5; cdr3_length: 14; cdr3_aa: CATLGGMGNYGYTF
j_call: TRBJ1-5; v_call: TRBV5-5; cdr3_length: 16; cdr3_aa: CASSLESGQGRQPQHF
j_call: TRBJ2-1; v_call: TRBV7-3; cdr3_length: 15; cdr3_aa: CASSLWQGSYNEQFF
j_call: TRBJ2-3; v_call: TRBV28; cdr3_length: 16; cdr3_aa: CASSSGGAEDTDTQYF
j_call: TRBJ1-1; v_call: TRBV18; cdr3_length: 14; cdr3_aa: CASSPQDRETEAFF
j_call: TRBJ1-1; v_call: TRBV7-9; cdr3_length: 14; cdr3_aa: CASSPRRGMPEAFF
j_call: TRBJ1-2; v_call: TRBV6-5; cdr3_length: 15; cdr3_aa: CASRMQGARLYGYTF
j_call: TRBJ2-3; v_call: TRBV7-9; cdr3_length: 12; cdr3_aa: CASSLEEGSQYF
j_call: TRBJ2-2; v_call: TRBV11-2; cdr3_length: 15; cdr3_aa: CASSDMDRGAGELFF
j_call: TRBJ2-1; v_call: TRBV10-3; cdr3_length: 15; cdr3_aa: CATGTSGGAVTEQFF
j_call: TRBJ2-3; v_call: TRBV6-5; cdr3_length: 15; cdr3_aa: CASSWDRESTDTQYF
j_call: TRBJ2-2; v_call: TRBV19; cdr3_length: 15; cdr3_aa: CASSQSGESSGELFF
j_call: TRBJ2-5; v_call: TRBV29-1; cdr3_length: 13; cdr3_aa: CSVDRGEQETQYF
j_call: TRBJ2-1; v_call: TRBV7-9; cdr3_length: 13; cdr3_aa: CASSLVEGGEQFF
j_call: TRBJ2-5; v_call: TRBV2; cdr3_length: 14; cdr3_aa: CASRARGGQETQYF
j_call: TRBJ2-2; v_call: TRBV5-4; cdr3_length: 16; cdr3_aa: CASSLGDRANTGELFF
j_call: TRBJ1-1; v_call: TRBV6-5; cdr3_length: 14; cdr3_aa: CASSAGGEPTEAFF
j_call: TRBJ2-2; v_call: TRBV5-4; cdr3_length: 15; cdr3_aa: CASSGLAGGPGELFF
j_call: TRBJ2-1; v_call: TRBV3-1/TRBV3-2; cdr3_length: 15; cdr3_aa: CASSQDGGAWNEQFF
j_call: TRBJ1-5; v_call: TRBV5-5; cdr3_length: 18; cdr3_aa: CASSRRDRDTLSNQPQHF
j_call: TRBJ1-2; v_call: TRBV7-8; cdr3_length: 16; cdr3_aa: CASSFAGTGNPYGYTF
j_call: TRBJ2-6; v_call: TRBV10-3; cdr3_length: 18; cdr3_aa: CAISGPGQGGSGANVLTF
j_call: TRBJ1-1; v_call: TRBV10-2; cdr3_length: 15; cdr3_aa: CASSESRSGATEAFF
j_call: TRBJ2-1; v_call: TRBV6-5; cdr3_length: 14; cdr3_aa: CASSSSTDYNEQFF
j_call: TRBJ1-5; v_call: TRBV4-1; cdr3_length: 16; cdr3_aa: CASSQEAGTGNQPQHF
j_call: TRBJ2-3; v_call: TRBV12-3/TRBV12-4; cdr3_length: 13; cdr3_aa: CASSPTDHRGQYF
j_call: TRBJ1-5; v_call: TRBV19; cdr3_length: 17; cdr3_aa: CASRNSLRGAGNQPQHF
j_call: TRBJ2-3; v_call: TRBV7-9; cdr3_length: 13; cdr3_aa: CASSPRTVAAQYF
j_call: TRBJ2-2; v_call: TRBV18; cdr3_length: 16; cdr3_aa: CASSQRTGLETGELFF
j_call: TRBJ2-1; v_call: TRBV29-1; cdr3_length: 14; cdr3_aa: CSVVRDRSLHEQFF
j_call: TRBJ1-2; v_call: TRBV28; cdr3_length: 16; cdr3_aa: CASSLQDRAPHYGYTF
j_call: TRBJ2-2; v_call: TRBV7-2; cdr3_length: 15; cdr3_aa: CASSLVGIGTGELFF
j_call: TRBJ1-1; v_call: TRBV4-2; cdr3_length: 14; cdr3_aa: CASSQVLGSGEAFF
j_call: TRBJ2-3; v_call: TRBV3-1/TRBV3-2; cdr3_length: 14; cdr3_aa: CASSQGGHTDTQYF
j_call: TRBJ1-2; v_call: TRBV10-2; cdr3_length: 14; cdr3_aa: CASRGTGGTYGYTF
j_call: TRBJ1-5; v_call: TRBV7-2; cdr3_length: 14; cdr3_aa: CASSLAGGNQPQHF
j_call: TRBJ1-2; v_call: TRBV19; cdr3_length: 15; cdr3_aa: CASSIVGGESGGYTF
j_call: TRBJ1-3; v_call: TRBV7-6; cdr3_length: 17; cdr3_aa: CASSLRLGGSSGNTIYF
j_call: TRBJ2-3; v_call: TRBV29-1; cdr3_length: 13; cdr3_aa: CSVEAGTGGTQYF
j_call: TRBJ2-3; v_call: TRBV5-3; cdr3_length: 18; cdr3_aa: CARSLGVAGGRGGDTQYF
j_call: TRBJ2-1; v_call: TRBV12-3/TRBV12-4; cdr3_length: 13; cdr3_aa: CASSLIPGQGQFF
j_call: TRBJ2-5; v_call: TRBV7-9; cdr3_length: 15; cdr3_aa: CASSLAGGIQETQYF
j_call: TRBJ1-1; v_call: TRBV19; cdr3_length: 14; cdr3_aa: CASRPDRDSAEAFF